Each of the 30 T cell receptor beta chains below was sequenced from the same sample in a study of blood T cell repertoires in COVID-19. The method was immunoSEQ multiplex PCR; TCRdb's version includes in-frame clones alone and lacks a portion of them. The sample carries some 450,000 clones, roughly 89% recorded once. Sequenced sample: peripheral blood. Receptor source: a man younger than 35 with COVID-19, enrolled during active disease.

This CDR3 is CASSYVGWVFF. The CDR3 DNA reads as TGTGCCAGCAGTTACGTGGGCTGGGTGTTCTTC. The chain joins TRBV6-2 or TRBV6-3 to TRBJ2-1; no reliable D call. In germline, CDR1 is MNHEY, CDR2 SVGEGT. Trimming took 2 bases from V and 15 from J, leaving 11 bases between them. The CDR3 contains 11 residues.

The chain couples TRBV10-2 to TRBJ2-3; D is uncertain. The CDR3 covers 13 residues. Trimming stripped 3 bases from V and 2 bases from J, with 6 bases between. Germline assignment: CDR1 WSHSY and CDR2 SAAADI. The CDR3 sequence is CASSDRLTDTQYF. In DNA form, the CDR3 reads TGCGCCAGCAGTGACAGACTCACAGATACGCAGTATTTT.

The chain carries TRBV5-1 and TRBJ1-1; 8 bases match TRBD1. CDR3 size: 17 residues. The trim removed 0 bases at V and 5 bases at J, leaving 12 bases unmatched. Germline CDR1 SGHRS, CDR2 YFSETQ. The CDR3 DNA is TGCGCCAGCAGCTTGGCGGGCAGGGGGCGAATGGGAACTGAAGCTTTCTTT. This gives the protein CASSLAGRGRMGTEAFF.

V usage is TRBV7-9 and J usage is TRBJ2-6; D ambiguous. CDR1 SEHNR and CDR2 FQNEAQ come from the germline V gene (reference sequence). CDR3 length: 16 residues. Trimming removed 2 bases at V and 4 bases at J, with 12 bases between. The CDR3 DNA reads TGTGCCAGCAGCTTACCGTTCAGGTCAGGGGCCAACGTCCTGACTTTC. Protein: CASSLPFRSGANVLTF.

CDR3 coding DNA: TGTGCCAGCAGCTTGGGTCGGGTCAATGAAAAACTGTTTTTT. Its protein product is CASSLGRVNEKLFF. The V call is TRBV5-4, the J call TRBJ1-4; D is ambiguous. The CDR3 spans 14 residues. Trimming took off 0 bases at V and 5 bases at J, with 8 bases between the two ends. Germline CDR1 reads SGHNT; CDR2 reads YYREEE (reference sequence).

The V gene is TRBV2, the J gene TRBJ1-2, with D possibly matching TRBD1 (6 bases). Trimming pared 2 bases from V and 5 bases from J, leaving 18 bases between. The CDR3 spans 16 residues. CDR1 and CDR2 (germline): SNHLY, FYNNEI. The CDR3 loop reads CASSERGGLAPYGYTF. The DNA of the CDR3 is TGTGCCAGCAGTGAAAGGGGGGGACTTGCCCCGTATGGCTACACCTTC. Variable domain in full (rest from reference TRBV2 and TRBJ1-2): EPEVTQTPSHQVTQMGQEVILRCVPISNHLYFYWYRQILGQKVEFLVSFYNNEISEKSEIFDDQFSVERPDGSNFTLKIRSTKLEDSAMYFCASSERGGLAPYGYTFGSGTRLTVV.

J is TRBJ1-4 and V is TRBV6-6; D possibly corresponds to TRBD1 (6 bases). The ends were cut back, 4 bases at V and 4 bases at J, with 13 bases in the middle. This CDR3 contains 15 residues. Germline-derived CDR1 and CDR2 are MNHNY and SVGAGI (reference sequence). Here the CDR3 DNA reads TGTGCCAGCAGTTCCCTTGGACAGCTTAATGAAAAACTGTTTTTT. Translated, it gives CASSSLGQLNEKLFF.

The V and J genes are TRBV6-5 and TRBJ2-5; 7 nucleotides agree with TRBD1. Germline V gives CDR1 MNHEY, CDR2 SVGAGI. The CDR3 consists of 13 residues. V dropped 6 bases and J dropped 4; count of bases not matched to a gene: 5. The CDR3 DNA reads as TGTGCCAGCAGCGACAGGGCGGGAGAGACCCAGTACTTC. The encoded protein is CASSDRAGETQYF.

The chain employs TRBV14 and TRBJ2-1; 9 nucleotides agree with TRBD1. The CDR3 has 15 residues. The germline gives CDR1 SGHDN, CDR2 FVKESK. Trimming cost V 4 bases and J 7 bases; bases outside gene matches: 8. CDR3 sequence reads: CASSRGTGSTNEQFF. CDR3 bases: TGTGCCAGCAGCCGAGGGACAGGGTCGACGAATGAGCAGTTCTTC.

The rearrangement links TRBV24-1 to TRBJ1-1; the D gene is possibly TRBD1 (5 bases). This CDR3 is built from 15 residues. Looked up from germline, CDR1 is KGHDR and CDR2 is SFDVKD. Trimming removed 1 base from V and 4 bases from J, with 12 bases in between. The CDR3 coding sequence is TGTGCCACCAGTGATTTATCGGGGGGGAGCACTGAAGCTTTCTTT. Its protein product is CATSDLSGGSTEAFF.

V is TRBV7-9 and J is TRBJ2-1, with 7 bases identical to TRBD2. Germline CDR1 reads SEHNR; CDR2 reads FQNEAQ (reference sequence). V was pared by 9 bases and J by 5 bases, with 7 bases of the junction left unmatched. The CDR3 is 13 amino acids. This CDR3 reads CAREGLSNNEQFF. The CDR3, as DNA: TGTGCCAGGGAGGGACTATCAAACAATGAGCAGTTCTTC.

The gene calls are TRBV18 and TRBJ1-2; D ambiguous. Trimming removed 2 bases at V and 3 bases at J, with 7 bases between. The CDR3 runs 13 residues. CDR1 and CDR2 (germline): KGHSH, LQKENI. The CDR3: CASSPGHDYGYTF. Written as DNA, the CDR3 is TGTGCCAGCTCACCAGGCCACGACTATGGCTACACCTTC. Supplemented by reference TRBV18 and TRBJ1-2, the full variable domain reads NAGVMQNPRHLVRRRGQEARLRCSPMKGHSHVYWYRQLPEEGLKFMVYLQKENIIDESGMPKERFSAEFPKEGPSILRIQQVVRGDSAAYFCASSPGHDYGYTFGSGTRLTVV.

At least ten counts were recorded for this clone. The V and J genes are TRBV23-1 and TRBJ2-2; 9 bases match TRBD1. TRBV23-1 is recorded as an ORF, its role being uncertain. The CDR3 has 14 residues. Trimming cost V 4 bases and J 3 bases; bases outside gene matches: 0. The CDR3, as DNA: TGCGCCAGCAGTCGGGACAGGGACACCGGGGAGCTGTTTTTT. Protein product: CASSRDRDTGELFF.

This chain joins TRBV5-1 and TRBJ2-3; TRBD2 might be the D (5 bases). Per the germline V gene, CDR1 is SGHRS and CDR2 is YFSETQ. V was shortened by 4 bases and J by 0 bases, with 9 bases between the two germline ends. The length of the CDR3 is 14 residues. The CDR3 bases are TGCGCCAGCAGCCCGGGATATAGCACAGATACGCAGTATTTT. Protein: CASSPGYSTDTQYF.

The chain recombines TRBV4-1 with TRBJ2-1, with 7 bases that match TRBD2. The ends lost 4 bases at V and 8 bases at J; junction bases unmatched: 11. CDR3 length equals 15 residues. Germline CDR1 is MGHRA and CDR2 is YSYEKL. The CDR3 DNA reads as TGCGCCAGCAGCCTGGGGGGGGTTAGGGAATATGAGCAGTTCTTC. Amino acids: CASSLGGVREYEQFF.

The chain has TRBV5-5 and TRBJ1-2, with 7 bases aligning to TRBD1. Germline CDR1 and CDR2: SGHKS and YYEKEE (reference sequence). The CDR3 contains 15 residues. V shed 0 bases and J 5 bases; nucleotides not matched to a gene: 7. CDR3 coding DNA: TGTGCCAGCAGCTTGGAGGAGGGGGCGTTGTATGGCTACACCTTC. Translated, it gives CASSLEEGALYGYTF.

V and J are TRBV6-5 and TRBJ2-7, with D possibly matching TRBD2 (6 bases). This CDR3 spans 15 amino acids. Germline V CDR1 and CDR2: MNHEY, SVGAGI. Trimming shortened V by 9 bases and J by 3 bases, and 21 bases separated the two germline ends. The CDR3 bases are TGTGCCAGTCAAGATCCTCAGTGGAGGGGCTACGAGCAGTACTTC. It codes for CASQDPQWRGYEQYF.

J is TRBJ1-5 and V is TRBV28; 10 bases match TRBD1. In germline, CDR1 is MDHEN, CDR2 SYDVKM. The ends lost 3 bases at V and 6 bases at J; junction bases unmatched: 11. The CDR3 extends over 17 amino acids. CDR3 DNA sequence: TGTGCCAGCAGTTTGCCCCCCGGGACAGGGGTAGCTCAGCCCCAGCATTTT. This translates into CASSLPPGTGVAQPQHF.

The V and J genes are TRBV5-1 and TRBJ2-1; TRBD1 agrees at 7 bases. The CDR3 has 16 amino acids. Trimming removed 3 bases from V and 6 bases from J; junction bases left unmatched: 12. Germline assignment: CDR1 SGHRS and CDR2 YFSETQ. CDR3 sequence reads: CASSSIPGTVGNEQFF. DNA for the CDR3: TGCGCCAGCAGCTCAATCCCCGGGACAGTGGGCAATGAGCAGTTCTTC. The variable domain in full, with the rest retrieved from reference TRBV5-1 and TRBJ2-1, is KAGVTQTPRYLIKTRGQQVTLSCSPISGHRSVSWYQQTPGQGLQFLFEYFSETQRNKGNFPGRFSGRQFSNSRSEMNVSTLELGDSALYLCASSSIPGTVGNEQFFGPGTRLTVL.

The chain links TRBV6-6 to TRBJ2-5; 7 nucleotides match TRBD1. CDR3 length: 18 residues. The germline gives CDR1 MNHNY, CDR2 SVGAGI (reference sequence). The J segment lost 5 bases and the V segment lost 7 bases, leaving 22 bases of the junction unmatched. This CDR3 reads CASIRSQGVGSSHETQYF. DNA for the CDR3: TGTGCCAGCATTAGATCCCAGGGGGTCGGTTCATCGCATGAGACCCAGTACTTC.

This clone is a singleton in its sample. This CDR3 reads CASSSIAVPRANEQFF. CDR3 sequence (DNA): TGTGCCAGCAGTTCTATAGCGGTACCTCGGGCGAATGAGCAGTTCTTC. The chain uses TRBV28 and TRBJ2-1, with a weak D call TRBD2 (6 bases). CDR1 and CDR2 (germline): MDHEN, SYDVKM. This CDR3 is 16 amino acids long. Trimming removed 4 bases at V and 7 bases at J, with 20 bases between.

The chain uses TRBV5-1 and TRBJ2-5, with TRBD1 matching over 10 bases. The CDR3 contains 14 residues. V was clipped by 0 bases and J by 6 bases; unmatched bases: 2. Germline V lookup: CDR1 SGHRS, CDR2 YFSETQ. The CDR3 nucleotides read TGCGCCAGCAGCTTGGGACAGGGGGCGAAGACCCAGTACTTC. As protein: CASSLGQGAKTQYF.

The J gene is TRBJ2-5, the V gene TRBV7-6, with 14 bases that match TRBD2. The CDR3 has 17 amino acids. Germline trimming cut 5 bases from V and 4 bases from J; bases unmatched to any gene: 9. Per the germline V gene, CDR1 is SGHVS and CDR2 is FNYEAQ. The CDR3 region has the DNA TGTGCCAGCAGCAGGGGACTAGCGGGAGCAGGGAGAGAGACCCAGTACTTC. Translating gives CASSRGLAGAGRETQYF.

This chain connects TRBV3-1 (or the pseudogene TRBV3-2) to TRBJ2-5, with a tentative D call TRBD1 (6 bases). The germline gives CDR1 LGHDT, CDR2 YNNKEL (reference sequence). CDR3 length: 14 residues. V lost 2 bases, J lost 2 bases, and 9 bases lay in between. CDR3 coding DNA: TGTGCCAGCAGCCAAAGGGACAAACAAGAGACCCAGTACTTC. Translating gives CASSQRDKQETQYF.

The chain recombines TRBV7-9 with TRBJ1-1; the match to TRBD1 covers 7 bases. With 5 bases clipped from V and 5 bases from J, the junction kept 8 bases outside the gene matches. CDR3 size: 14 residues. Germline V gives CDR1 SEHNR, CDR2 FQNEAQ (reference sequence). CDR3 nucleotides: TGTGCCAGCAGCCGTACAGGGGAACGGACTGAAGCTTTCTTT. Its translation is CASSRTGERTEAFF.

The genes are TRBV10-2 and TRBJ2-3, with D possibly matching TRBD1 (6 bases). There are 13 residues in the CDR3. The germline gives CDR1 WSHSY, CDR2 SAAADI. Trimming pared 10 bases from V and 2 bases from J, leaving 13 bases between. The CDR3 region is CATWTALTDTQYF. CDR3 DNA sequence: TGCGCCACTTGGACAGCTCTCACAGATACGCAGTATTTT.

The J gene is TRBJ2-1, the V gene TRBV12-5; unclear D gene. Germline CDR1 LGHNT, CDR2 FRNRAP. V dropped 8 bases and J dropped 10 bases, with 27 bases sitting between them. The CDR3 has 16 residues. In DNA, the CDR3 is TGTGCTAGTACATCCAACCTTGGGTCGGGTCGGATCGAGCAGTTCTTC. This translates into CASTSNLGSGRIEQFF.

In regard to this clone: Other DNA sequences in the sample encode the same CDR3. This chain joins TRBV5-1 and TRBJ2-1; D is possibly TRBD2 (5 bases). Trimming removed 0 bases at V and 4 bases at J, with 5 bases between. The germline gives CDR1 SGHRS, CDR2 YFSETQ. The length of the CDR3 is 13 residues. CDR3 DNA: TGCGCCAGCAGCTTGGGACTATACAATGAGCAGTTCTTC. The encoded protein is CASSLGLYNEQFF.

This sequence joins TRBV19 and TRBJ2-2; 10 positions agree with TRBD2. Per germline, CDR1 LNHDA and CDR2 SQIVND (reference sequence). CDR3 size: 18 residues. V shed 7 bases, J shed 4 bases, and the junction held 15 bases outside the gene matches. The CDR3 sequence is CASTDQASGGSGTGELFF. The DNA of the CDR3 is TGTGCCAGTACCGATCAGGCTAGCGGGGGCTCTGGCACCGGGGAGCTGTTTTTT.

The chain uses TRBV19 and TRBJ2-1; 7 bases align to TRBD2. The CDR3 is 15 amino acids. With 5 bases clipped from V and 2 bases from J, the junction kept 6 bases outside the gene matches. Germline V lookup: CDR1 LNHDA, CDR2 SQIVND (reference sequence). The CDR3 DNA follows: TGTGCCAGTAGTTGGAGCGGGAAGGCCTACAATGAGCAGTTCTTC. It translates to CASSWSGKAYNEQFF.